This record looks at one TCR beta chain sequence and its context. CDR3 length equals 14 residues. Germline-derived CDR1 and CDR2 are MRHNA and SNTAGT. Trimming cost V 7 bases and J 5 bases, with 17 bases left between them. Generated by immunoSEQ multiplex PCR, the TCRdb table keeps only in-frame clones and is missing some. The repertoire holds over 250,000 clones, with roughly nine tenths as singletons. This specimen comes from a study of blood T cell repertoires in COVID-19. The chain uses TRBV6-4 and TRBJ1-2; the D gene is possibly TRBD1 (5 bases). The sample consisted of peripheral blood. This receptor was taken from a man aged 45-65 years with acute or convalescent COVID-19. The CDR3 DNA reads as TGTGCCAGCACTCGTGAAGCAGGGTCATATGGCTACACCTTC. Amino acids: CASTREAGSYGYTF.